The source of this TCR beta chain is a study of beta chain features in type 1 diabetes. Study results and caveats: Type 1 diabetes patients had TCRB CDR3s that were shorter (moderately but significantly so) in all four CD4+ subsets.

Concerning this clone: Antigen specificity is unknown.

V lost 3 bases and J lost 7, with 14 bases in between. CDR3 length: 14 amino acids. Germline V gene lookup returns CDR1 SGHDT and CDR2 YYEEEE. The entirety of the isolated RNA underwent reverse transcription, so expressed TCRB transcripts were sequenced. The method was immunoSEQ multiplex PCR; TCRdb's version includes in-frame clones alone and lacks a portion of them. The sample has 600,000 to 750,000 clones; around an eighth are singletons. All of the sorted populations showed purity greater than 95%. Sequencing was performed on naive CD4+ T cells from blood. V is TRBV5-6 and J is TRBJ1-5; the D is unclear. This TCR derives from a man younger than 40 with type 1 diabetes. The CDR3 DNA sequence: TGTGCCAGCAGCTCACGGAGAGGTTGGCAGCCCCAGCATTTT. Its protein is CASSSRRGWQPQHF.